A single sample is the source of the 26 T cell receptor beta chains below, sequenced in a study of shared T cell receptors in the human thymus. Data came from immunoSEQ multiplex PCR; TCRdb stores just in-frame clones and leaves some out. The data hold hundreds of thousands of clones, with roughly 90% observed a single time. These records were also assigned to another study, of human thymus T cells.

The sequenced material came from thymocytes. The receptors were sampled from a boy less than two years old with a congenital heart defect.

V usage is TRBV12-5 and J usage is TRBJ1-3, with a possible D match to TRBD1 (6 bases). The CDR3 spans 16 residues. Germline CDR1 is LGHNT and CDR2 is FRNRAP. The ends were cut back, 0 bases at V and 4 bases at J, with 13 bases in the middle. This chain's CDR3 is CASGLVDSGAGNTIYF. The CDR3 nucleotides are TGTGCTAGTGGTTTGGTTGATTCAGGGGCCGGAAACACCATATATTTT.

Of note for this clone: The sample contains more than one DNA sequence encoding this CDR3. The chain has TRBV6-5 and TRBJ1-1, with 9 positions matching TRBD1. Germline CDR1 and CDR2: MNHEY and SVGAGI. With V trimmed by 6 bases and J by 1 base, 0 bases remained unmatched. The length of the CDR3 is 13 residues. DNA for the CDR3: TGTGCCAGCAGACAGGGGGCGAACACTGAAGCTTTCTTT. It specifies CASRQGANTEAFF.

The chain joins TRBV7-9 to TRBJ2-1, with D unclear. V lost 2 bases to trimming and J lost 5 bases, with 4 bases between them. Looked up from germline, CDR1 is SEHNR and CDR2 is FQNEAQ (reference sequence). This CDR3 is built from 12 residues. The CDR3 sequence is CASSLINNEQFF. CDR3 coding DNA: TGTGCCAGCAGCTTAATAAACAATGAGCAGTTCTTC.

J is TRBJ2-1 and V is TRBV7-8; TRBD1 might be the D (5 bases). Looked up from germline, CDR1 is SGHVS and CDR2 is FQNEAQ. V lost 2 bases to trimming and J lost 7 bases, with 18 bases between them. The CDR3 spans 16 residues. CDR3 nucleotide sequence: TGTGCCAGCAGCTTACACACCCCGCCAGGGCGGAATGAGCAGTTCTTC. This sequence encodes CASSLHTPPGRNEQFF. Full variable domain (outside the CDR3, taken from reference TRBV7-8 and TRBJ2-1): GAGVSQSPRYKVAKRGQDVALRCDPISGHVSLFWYQQALGQGPEFLTYFQNEAQLDKSGLPSDRFFAERPEGSVSTLKIQRTQQEDSAVYLCASSLHTPPGRNEQFFGPGTRLTVL.

This chain connects TRBV25-1 to TRBJ1-2, with no clear D. Germline assignment: CDR1 MGHDK and CDR2 SYGVNS. Deletions cut 3 bases from V and 8 bases from J, with 16 bases between. The CDR3 totals 14 residues. The CDR3 is CASSDAEAGCGYTF. In nucleotides, the CDR3 is TGTGCCAGCAGTGATGCGGAGGCGGGATGCGGCTACACCTTC.

The chain combines TRBV7-9 with TRBJ2-1, with 11 bases fitting TRBD2. Losses at the gene ends were 2 bases for V and 8 bases for J; bases not matched to a gene: 11. The CDR3 is made up of 17 amino acids. CDR1 is SEHNR and CDR2 is FQNEAQ in the germline V gene (reference sequence). The CDR3 coding sequence is TGTGCCAGCAGCTTAAGGGTAGCGGGAGGGCCCTCGGATGAGCAGTTCTTC. Residues: CASSLRVAGGPSDEQFF.

The chain carries TRBV5-1 and TRBJ2-1; no clear D. The CDR3 loop spans 15 amino acids. Germline loops: CDR1 SGHRS, CDR2 YFSETQ. Trimming stripped 0 bases from V and 7 bases from J, with 14 bases between. CDR3 nucleotides: TGCGCCAGCAGCTTGGGGTCGGTCCAGGTAAATGAGCAGTTCTTC. As protein: CASSLGSVQVNEQFF.

The chain recombines TRBV4-1 with TRBJ2-7; 7 bases fit TRBD2. CDR3 length equals 15 residues. Germline V gives CDR1 MGHRA, CDR2 YSYEKL. J was trimmed by 3 bases and V by 5 bases; bases with no gene match: 10. CDR3 sequence (DNA): TGCGCCAGCAGCTCTGAGCGGGAAGGGCACTACGAGCAGTACTTC. Its protein is CASSSEREGHYEQYF.

The CDR3 coding sequence is TGTGCCAGCAGTGTACGCAGGGGAGGGGCAGATACGCAGTATTTT. This encodes CASSVRRGGADTQYF. The chain joins TRBV2 to TRBJ2-3; the D gene is possibly TRBD2 (7 bases). The CDR3 contains 15 residues. Germline V gene data show CDR1 as SNHLY and CDR2 as FYNNEI. V was shortened by 4 bases and J by 4 bases, with 15 bases between the two germline ends. The complete variable domain, with remaining parts taken from reference TRBV2 and TRBJ2-3, reads EPEVTQTPSHQVTQMGQEVILRCVPISNHLYFYWYRQILGQKVEFLVSFYNNEISEKSEIFDDQFSVERPDGSNFTLKIRSTKLEDSAMYFCASSVRRGGADTQYFGPGTRLTVL.

CDR3 DNA sequence: TGTGCCAGCAGCCAAGAGGCTAGCGGGACGGGTAATGAGCAGTTCTTC. This translates into CASSQEASGTGNEQFF. The V and J genes are TRBV4-2 and TRBJ2-1; 9 nucleotides align to TRBD2. Germline V lookup: CDR1 LGHNA, CDR2 YNFKEQ. V trimming: 0 bases; J trimming: 7 bases; junction bases outside the gene matches: 7. This CDR3 is built from 16 residues.

The V gene is TRBV9, the J gene TRBJ2-7, with 7 bases matching TRBD1. This CDR3 has 15 residues. With V trimmed by 4 bases and J by 6 bases, 13 bases remained unmatched. Germline assignment: CDR1 SGDLS and CDR2 YYNGEE. The CDR3 DNA follows: TGTGCCAGCAGCTTCCGGGACAGTCGGTGGGGCGAGCAGTACTTC. This gives the protein CASSFRDSRWGEQYF.

This clone was observed a handful of times. The chain uses TRBV6-4 and TRBJ2-1, with 12 bases lining up with TRBD2. The trim removed 0 bases at V and 2 bases at J, leaving 5 bases unmatched. The CDR3 runs 18 residues. CDR1 and CDR2 (germline): MRHNA, SNTAGT. This chain's CDR3 is CASSDSPTSGSTYNEQFF. The CDR3 nucleotides are TGTGCCAGCAGTGACTCGCCGACTAGCGGGAGCACCTACAATGAGCAGTTCTTC.

V gene TRBV30 combines with J gene TRBJ2-4; the D gene is possibly TRBD1 (5 bases). V lost 4 bases and J lost 0, with 13 bases in between. The CDR3 contains 15 residues. Germline lookup yields CDR1 GTSNPN and CDR2 SVGIG (reference sequence). The CDR3 DNA reads TGTGCCTGGACCCCATCCAGGGTAGCCAAAAACATTCAGTACTTC. Its protein product is CAWTPSRVAKNIQYF.

This clone was recorded only once. V is TRBV6-5 and J is TRBJ2-1; no definite D call. Germline V gene data show CDR1 as MNHEY and CDR2 as SVGAGI. The CDR3 has 12 amino acids. With 6 bases removed from V and 2 bases from J, the gap between germline ends came to 5 bases. The chain's CDR3 is CASRTTYNEQFF. Here the CDR3 DNA reads TGTGCCAGCAGGACAACCTACAATGAGCAGTTCTTC.

The chain combines TRBV6-5 with TRBJ2-7; D is undetermined. Germline assignment: CDR1 MNHEY and CDR2 SVGAGI. V was pared by 8 bases and J by 0 bases, with 17 bases between. The CDR3 sequence is 15 residues long. The CDR3 DNA is TGTGCCAGCGGTTGGCCAAGCCCAGGCTCCTACGAGCAGTACTTC. It specifies CASGWPSPGSYEQYF.

The rearrangement joins TRBV29-1 to TRBJ2-2; TRBD2 matches 10 bases. V gave up 2 bases and J gave up 4 bases; unmatched junction bases: 10. Germline CDR1 and CDR2: SQVTM and ANQGSEA. The CDR3 is 17 amino acids. This CDR3 is CSVESAGGPLSTGELFF. In DNA, the CDR3 is TGCAGCGTTGAATCAGCGGGAGGGCCGCTAAGCACCGGGGAGCTGTTTTTT.

The V and J genes are TRBV13 and TRBJ2-3; D not certain. Germline V gene data show CDR1 as PRHDT and CDR2 as FYEKMQ (reference sequence). This CDR3 is built from 17 residues. V was trimmed by 0 bases and J by 0 bases, leaving 13 bases between them. CDR3 amino acids: CASSLGRPRISTDTQYF. The DNA for the CDR3 is TGTGCCAGCAGCTTAGGCAGGCCGCGTATAAGCACAGATACGCAGTATTTT.

V gene TRBV29-1 combines with J gene TRBJ2-2; the match to TRBD2 covers 9 bases. V shed 7 bases, J shed 3 bases, and the junction held 9 bases outside the gene matches. Germline lookup yields CDR1 SQVTM and CDR2 ANQGSEA. The CDR3 runs to 15 residues. Here the CDR3 DNA reads TGCAGCGGCAGGGTAGCGGGAGTGGACACCGGGGAGCTGTTTTTT. Protein: CSGRVAGVDTGELFF.

This chain links TRBV30 with TRBJ2-7, with D possibly matching TRBD2 (6 bases). Germline V gene lookup returns CDR1 GTSNPN and CDR2 SVGIG (reference sequence). This CDR3 is 13 amino acids long. Trimming stripped 0 bases from V and 7 bases from J, with 13 bases between. The CDR3 DNA reads as TGTGCCTGGAGTGTACAACGGGAGAGAGAGCAGTACTTC. It encodes CAWSVQREREQYF.

This sequence joins TRBV28 and TRBJ2-7; 8 bases align to TRBD2. The germline CDR1 and CDR2 sequences are MDHEN and SYDVKM. The CDR3 covers 13 residues. V lost 6 bases to trimming and J lost 2 bases; unmatched junction nucleotides: 3. The CDR3 loop is CASRPGLAYEQYF. The CDR3 DNA reads as TGTGCCAGCAGGCCGGGACTAGCCTACGAGCAGTACTTC.

This chain uses TRBV5-1 with TRBJ1-1; D remains unclear. Per the germline V gene, CDR1 is SGHRS and CDR2 is YFSETQ. CDR3 size: 14 residues. V was trimmed by 0 bases and J by 0 bases, leaving 6 bases between them. CDR3 region: CASSLGGVNTEAFF. The CDR3 DNA is TGCGCCAGCAGCTTGGGGGGAGTGAACACTGAAGCTTTCTTT.

The rearrangement joins TRBV27 to TRBJ2-1, with 10 bases lining up with TRBD2. The CDR3 contains 17 residues. Germline trimming cut 8 bases from V and 3 bases from J; bases unmatched to any gene: 13. The V gene's germline CDR1 is MNHEY and CDR2 SMNVEV (reference sequence). CDR3 protein: CASLTPGLANLYNEQFF. The CDR3 nucleotides are TGTGCCAGCCTTACCCCGGGACTAGCGAACCTCTACAATGAGCAGTTCTTC.

The rearrangement links TRBV5-6 to TRBJ2-5, with 10 bases identical to TRBD2. With 4 bases clipped from V and 5 bases from J, the junction kept 14 bases outside the gene matches. CDR3 length: 17 amino acids. CDR1 is SGHDT, CDR2 YYEEEE, per germline. CDR3 nucleotide sequence: TGTGCCAGCAGCCCTACGGGGAGCGGGAGGGCCAGTGAGACCCAGTACTTC. This sequence encodes CASSPTGSGRASETQYF.

This clone has just a few counts. This chain links TRBV5-4 with TRBJ2-7, with D tentatively TRBD1 (8 bases). Trimming removed 0 bases at V and 0 bases at J, with 19 bases between. The CDR3 contains 18 residues. Germline values: CDR1 SGHNT, CDR2 YYREEE (reference sequence). The CDR3 DNA is TGTGCCAGCAGCTTGGGGGCCCCAGGGGGCGGGAGCTCCTACGAGCAGTACTTC. It specifies CASSLGAPGGGSSYEQYF.

The DNA for the CDR3 is TGTGCCAGCAGTGACTCTGGGGGAGGGAACCTCACCGGGGAGCTGTTTTTT. Residues: CASSDSGGGNLTGELFF. The rearrangement joins TRBV6-4 to TRBJ2-2; TRBD2 aligns across 7 bases. CDR1 and CDR2 (germline): MRHNA, SNTAGT. The CDR3 runs 17 residues. The ends lost 0 bases at V and 4 bases at J; junction bases unmatched: 8.

The chain links TRBV4-3 to TRBJ2-3, with 15 bases matching TRBD2. Germline V gives CDR1 LGHNA, CDR2 YSLEER. V trimming: 1 base; J trimming: 3 bases; junction bases outside the gene matches: 14. This CDR3 contains 21 residues. The CDR3 loop reads CASSQARGLAGGRNTTDTQYF. The CDR3 DNA reads TGCGCCAGCAGCCAAGCCCGGGGACTAGCGGGAGGCCGGAACACAACAGATACGCAGTATTTT.